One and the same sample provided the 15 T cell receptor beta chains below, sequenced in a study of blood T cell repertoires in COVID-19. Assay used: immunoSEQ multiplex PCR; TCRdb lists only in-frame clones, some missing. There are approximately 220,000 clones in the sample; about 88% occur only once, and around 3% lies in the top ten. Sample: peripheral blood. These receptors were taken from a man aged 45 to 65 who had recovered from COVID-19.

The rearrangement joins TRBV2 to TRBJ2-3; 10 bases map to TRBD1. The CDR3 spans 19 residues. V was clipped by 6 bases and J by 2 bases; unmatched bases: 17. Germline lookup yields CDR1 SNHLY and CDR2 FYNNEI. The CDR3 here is CASRRWGQGFNSLTDTQYF. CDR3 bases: TGTGCCAGCAGGCGGTGGGGACAGGGGTTTAACTCACTCACAGATACGCAGTATTTT.

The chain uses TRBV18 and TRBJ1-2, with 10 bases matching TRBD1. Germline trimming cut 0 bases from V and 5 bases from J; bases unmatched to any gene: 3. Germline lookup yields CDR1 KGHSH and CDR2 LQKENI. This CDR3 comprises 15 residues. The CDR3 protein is CASSPPGQGIYGYTF. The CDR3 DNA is TGTGCCAGCTCACCACCGGGACAGGGGATATATGGCTACACCTTC.

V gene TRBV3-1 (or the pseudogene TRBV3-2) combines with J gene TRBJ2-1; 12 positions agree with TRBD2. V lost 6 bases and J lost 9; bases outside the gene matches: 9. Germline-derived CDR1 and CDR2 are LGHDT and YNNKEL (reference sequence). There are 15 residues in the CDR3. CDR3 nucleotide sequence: TGTGCCAGCAGTCGCGGGCTAGCGGGAGGGAGTGAGCAGTTCTTC. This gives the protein CASSRGLAGGSEQFF.

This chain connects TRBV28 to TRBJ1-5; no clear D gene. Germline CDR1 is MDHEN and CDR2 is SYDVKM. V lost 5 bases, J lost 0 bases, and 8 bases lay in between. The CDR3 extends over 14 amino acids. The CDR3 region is CASSGLYSNQPQHF. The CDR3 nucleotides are TGTGCCAGCAGTGGGCTCTATAGCAATCAGCCCCAGCATTTT.

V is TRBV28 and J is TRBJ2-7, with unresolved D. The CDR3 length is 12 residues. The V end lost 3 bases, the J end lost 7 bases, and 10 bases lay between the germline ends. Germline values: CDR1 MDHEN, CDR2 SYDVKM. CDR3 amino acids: CASSLRPAEQYF. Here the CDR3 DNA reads TGTGCCAGCAGTTTGAGGCCTGCGGAGCAGTACTTC. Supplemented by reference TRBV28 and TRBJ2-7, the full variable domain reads DVKVTQSSRYLVKRTGEKVFLECVQDMDHENMFWYRQDPGLGLRLIYFSYDVKMKEKGDIPEGYSVSREKKERFSLILESASTNQTSMYLCASSLRPAEQYFGPGTRLTVT.

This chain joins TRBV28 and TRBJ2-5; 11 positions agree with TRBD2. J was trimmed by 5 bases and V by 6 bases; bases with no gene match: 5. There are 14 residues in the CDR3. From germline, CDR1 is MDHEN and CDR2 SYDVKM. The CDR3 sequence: CASRPSGRRETQYF. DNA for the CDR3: TGTGCCAGCAGACCTAGCGGGAGGAGGGAGACCCAGTACTTC.

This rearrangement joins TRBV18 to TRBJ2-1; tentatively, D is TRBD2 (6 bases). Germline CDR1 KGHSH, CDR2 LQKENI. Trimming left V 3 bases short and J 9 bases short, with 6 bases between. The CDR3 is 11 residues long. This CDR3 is CASSPGGEQFF. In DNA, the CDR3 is TGTGCCAGCTCACCGGGAGGTGAGCAGTTCTTC. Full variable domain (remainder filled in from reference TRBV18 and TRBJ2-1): NAGVMQNPRHLVRRRGQEARLRCSPMKGHSHVYWYRQLPEEGLKFMVYLQKENIIDESGMPKERFSAEFPKEGPSILRIQQVVRGDSAAYFCASSPGGEQFFGPGTRLTVL.

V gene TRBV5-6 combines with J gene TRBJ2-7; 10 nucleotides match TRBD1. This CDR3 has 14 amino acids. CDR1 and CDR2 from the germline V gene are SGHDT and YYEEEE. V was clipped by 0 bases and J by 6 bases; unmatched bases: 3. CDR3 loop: CASSLVGQGSEQYF. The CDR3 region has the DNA TGTGCCAGCAGCTTGGTGGGACAGGGGAGCGAGCAGTACTTC.

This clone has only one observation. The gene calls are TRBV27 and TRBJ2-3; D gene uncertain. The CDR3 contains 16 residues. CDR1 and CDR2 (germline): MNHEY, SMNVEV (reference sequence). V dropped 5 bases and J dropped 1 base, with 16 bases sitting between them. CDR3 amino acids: CASSQVPFSGTDTQYF. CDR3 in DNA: TGTGCCAGCAGTCAGGTCCCGTTTTCCGGCACAGATACGCAGTATTTT.

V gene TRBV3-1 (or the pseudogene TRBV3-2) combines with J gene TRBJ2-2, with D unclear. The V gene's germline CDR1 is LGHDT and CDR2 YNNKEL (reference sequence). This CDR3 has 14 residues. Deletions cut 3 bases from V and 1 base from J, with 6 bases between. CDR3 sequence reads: CASSHRQNTGELFF. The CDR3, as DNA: TGTGCCAGCAGCCATCGACAGAACACCGGGGAGCTGTTTTTT.

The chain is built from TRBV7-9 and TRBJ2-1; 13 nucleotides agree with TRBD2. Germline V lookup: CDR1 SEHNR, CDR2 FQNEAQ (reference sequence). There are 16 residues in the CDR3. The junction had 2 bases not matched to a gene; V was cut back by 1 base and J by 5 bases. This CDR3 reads CASSLGLAGGHNEQFF. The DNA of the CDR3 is TGTGCCAGCAGCTTAGGACTAGCGGGAGGCCACAATGAGCAGTTCTTC.

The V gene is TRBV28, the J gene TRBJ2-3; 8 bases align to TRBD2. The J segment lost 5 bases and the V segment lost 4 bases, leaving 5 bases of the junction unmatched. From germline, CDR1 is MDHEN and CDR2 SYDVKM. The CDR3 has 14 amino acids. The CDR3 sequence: CASSSAGVIDTQYF. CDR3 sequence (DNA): TGTGCCAGCAGTTCAGCGGGAGTTATAGATACGCAGTATTTT.

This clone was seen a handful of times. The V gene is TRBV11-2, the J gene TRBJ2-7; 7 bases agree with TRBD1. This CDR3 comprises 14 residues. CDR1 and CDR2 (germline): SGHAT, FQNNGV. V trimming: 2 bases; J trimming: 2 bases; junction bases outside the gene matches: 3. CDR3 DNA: TGTGCCAGCAGCTTAAAGACAGGGCCCTACGAGCAGTACTTC. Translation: CASSLKTGPYEQYF.

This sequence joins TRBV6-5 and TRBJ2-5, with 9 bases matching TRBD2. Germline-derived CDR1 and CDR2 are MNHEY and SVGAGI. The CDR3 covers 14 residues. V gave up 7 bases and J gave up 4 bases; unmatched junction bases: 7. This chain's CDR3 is CASKPSGIPETQYF. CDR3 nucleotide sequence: TGTGCCAGCAAGCCTAGCGGGATTCCAGAGACCCAGTACTTC.

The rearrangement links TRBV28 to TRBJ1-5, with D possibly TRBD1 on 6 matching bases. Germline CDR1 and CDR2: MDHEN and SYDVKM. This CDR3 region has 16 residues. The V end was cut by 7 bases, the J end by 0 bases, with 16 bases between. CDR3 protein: CASTKGGILSNQPQHF. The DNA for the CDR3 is TGTGCCAGCACCAAGGGGGGGATTCTTAGCAATCAGCCCCAGCATTTT.